This TCR beta chain originates from a study of blood T cell repertoires in COVID-19. The authors' processing: Reference gene primer amplification gave nucleated cell count estimates. Some clones are missing from TCRdb's copy, which holds only in-frame ones; the method was immunoSEQ multiplex PCR. Clonal size and the V and J genes are those of that table, whereas D and trimming came from the DNA. The sample has around 70,000 clones; 80% to 90% are singletons. The CDR3 spans 18 residues. Trimming pared 0 bases from V and 3 bases from J, leaving 19 bases between. The sequence came from a woman older than 75 with active or convalescent COVID-19. The chain uses TRBV6-7 and TRBJ2-3; D possibly corresponds to TRBD2 (6 bases). TRBV6-7 is designated an ORF whose function remains uncertain. The sequenced sample consisted of peripheral blood. This chain's CDR3 is CASSYSITGEKRTDTQYF. The CDR3 nucleotides are TGTGCCAGCAGTTACTCGATTACGGGGGAGAAAAGAACAGATACGCAGTATTTT.